The 5 T cell receptor beta chains given below trace back to one sample, sequenced in a study of T-cell memory formation after mild COVID-19. Each CDR3 protein gets one entry after TCRdb re-called the 5' RACE reads with MiXCR. Among roughly 300,000 distinct CDR3 sequences, approximately 8% were seen once, and the ten largest hold less than 25%. Sequenced input: PBMCs or a T cell subset sorted from them (not recorded which). The receptors here all came from a man aged 18-30 years who had mild COVID-19 (a few samples of this study predate the infection). Cell type and time point are not known.

The chain recombines TRBV10-3 with TRBJ1-2; D gene uncertain. Germline CDR1 reads ENHRY; CDR2 reads SYGVKD. The CDR3 loop spans 12 amino acids. V lost 4 bases and J lost 3, with 6 bases in between. The CDR3 here is CAISGADYGYTF. The CDR3 coding sequence is TGTGCCATCAGTGGGGCGGACTATGGCTACACCTTC.

This clonotype was counted between two and nine times. V usage is TRBV6-5 and J usage is TRBJ2-3, with 12 bases aligning to TRBD2. V lost 4 bases and J lost 6; bases outside the gene matches: 5. CDR1 MNHEY and CDR2 SVGAGI come from the germline V gene. This CDR3 is 15 amino acids long. The CDR3 nucleotides are TGTGCCAGCAGTTGGCGGACTAGCGGGGTGGATACGCAGTATTTT. Translating it yields CASSWRTSGVDTQYF.

This clonotype was seen only a few times. The rearrangement links TRBV29-1 to TRBJ2-5; D is unclear. V dropped 5 bases and J dropped 3 bases, with 13 bases sitting between them. CDR3 length: 13 residues. Germline lookup yields CDR1 SQVTM and CDR2 ANQGSEA. In DNA, the CDR3 is TGCAGCGTTCGGTTGGCCCCGGAAGAGACCCAGTACTTC. It codes for CSVRLAPEETQYF.

This clonotype was counted a few times. The V call is TRBV4-1, the J call TRBJ2-7, with 9 nucleotides matching TRBD1. V was pared by 2 bases and J by 0 bases, with 5 bases of the junction left unmatched. Germline V CDR1 and CDR2: MGHRA, YSYEKL. The CDR3 is 16 amino acids. The CDR3 coding sequence is TGCGCCAGCAGCCAAACAGGGGGCGAAAACTCCTACGAGCAGTACTTC. It codes for CASSQTGGENSYEQYF.

There are many counts of this clonotype. The chain employs TRBV3-1 and TRBJ2-2; D unresolved. CDR1 is LGHDT, CDR2 YNNKEL, per germline (reference sequence). The CDR3 has 16 residues. Trimming removed 5 bases at V and 0 bases at J, with 13 bases between. CDR3 coding DNA: TGTGCCAGCAGCTCTATAGGGTCTTCGAACACCGGGGAGCTGTTTTTT. This codes for CASSSIGSSNTGELFF.